Each of the 24 T cell receptor beta chains below was sequenced from the same sample in a study of response to subunit inactivated influenza vaccine. TCRdb called the RT-PCR reads again in MiXCR, with one record for every CDR3 protein. In the table there are 500,000 to 600,000 distinct CDR3 sequences, 10% to 12% of which are singletons. The same sample was also used in a study of T cells expressing NK-cell markers. From that report: The authors made TCR beta cDNA libraries by 5'RACE template switching. This switching added a universal primer site and UMIs.

The source was PBMCs from blood, collected on the day of vaccination. These receptors originate from a man between 45 and 60 years old who received an inactivated influenza vaccine.

The chain combines TRBV2 with TRBJ1-1; TRBD1 matches at 7 bases. The CDR3 loop spans 15 amino acids. CDR1 SNHLY and CDR2 FYNNEI come from the germline V gene. J was trimmed by 7 bases and V by 6 bases; bases with no gene match: 14. The DNA for the CDR3 is TGTGCCAGCAGAATACAGGGGCCTGGGCACTTTGAAGCTTTCTTT. It encodes CASRIQGPGHFEAFF.

The sample holds a few counts of this clonotype. The chain uses TRBV5-1 and TRBJ2-5; 9 positions match TRBD1. J was trimmed by 4 bases and V by 5 bases; bases with no gene match: 12. The length of the CDR3 is 16 residues. Germline-derived CDR1 and CDR2 are SGHRS and YFSETQ. CDR3 amino acids: CASRLTPQGARETQYF. The CDR3 nucleotides are TGCGCCAGCAGGTTGACACCACAGGGGGCGAGAGAGACCCAGTACTTC.

This clonotype showed up just a few times. The J gene is TRBJ1-2, the V gene TRBV12-3 or TRBV12-4, with TRBD1 matching 7 bases. There are 14 residues in the CDR3. After removal of 5 bases from V and 4 bases from J, the junction contained 7 bases not matched to a gene. The CDR3 sequence is CASSPGQMRYGYTF. The CDR3 nucleotides are TGTGCCAGCAGTCCGGGACAGATGCGCTATGGCTACACCTTC.

The genes are TRBV12-3 or TRBV12-4 and TRBJ2-3, with 8 bases aligning to TRBD2. The CDR3 extends over 16 amino acids. V lost 8 bases and J lost 1; bases outside the gene matches: 11. The CDR3 bases are TGTGCCAGCCGTGTCGGGGGGGGTAGGGGCACAGATACGCAGTATTTT. It yields the protein CASRVGGGRGTDTQYF.

This chain connects TRBV11-2 to TRBJ1-6; D gene unclear. This CDR3 spans 18 amino acids. Germline V gives CDR1 SGHAT, CDR2 FQNNGV. Between the trimmed V and J ends, which lost 1 base and 5 bases, there was a span of 18 bases. CDR3 loop: CASSLVLLRGLDNSPLHF. CDR3 DNA sequence: TGTGCCAGCAGCTTAGTTCTCTTACGAGGCTTGGATAATTCACCCCTCCACTTT.

This clonotype was detected only a few times. The chain is built from TRBV10-3 and TRBJ2-3, with D perhaps matching TRBD2 (5 bases). This CDR3 has 16 amino acids. Germline assignment: CDR1 ENHRY and CDR2 SYGVKD. The V and J ends lost 2 bases and 0 bases respectively, with 12 bases between them. The CDR3 sequence is CAISEGPGTSTDTQYF. CDR3 coding DNA: TGTGCCATCAGTGAGGGTCCGGGAACTAGCACAGATACGCAGTATTTT.

This chain joins TRBV28 and TRBJ2-7; D gene ambiguous. V gave up 3 bases and J gave up 4 bases, with 13 bases separating them. The germline V gene encodes CDR1 MDHEN and CDR2 SYDVKM. This CDR3 is 14 amino acids long. The CDR3 coding sequence is TGTGCCAGCAGTTTCGGAAGGCCCGATTACGAGCAGTACTTC. Protein sequence: CASSFGRPDYEQYF. Full variable domain (remainder filled in from reference TRBV28 and TRBJ2-7): DVKVTQSSRYLVKRTGEKVFLECVQDMDHENMFWYRQDPGLGLRLIYFSYDVKMKEKGDIPEGYSVSREKKERFSLILESASTNQTSMYLCASSFGRPDYEQYFGPGTRLTVT.

This clonotype occurred many times. The rearrangement joins TRBV20-1 to TRBJ2-1, with TRBD2 matching over 10 bases. Unmatched junction bases numbered 9, after V lost 6 bases and J lost 4 bases. The V gene's germline CDR1 is DFQATT and CDR2 SNEGSKA (reference sequence). The CDR3 runs to 15 residues. In DNA form, the CDR3 reads TGCAGTGCGGCCCTAGCGGGGGAGACTTACAATGAGCAGTTCTTC. It encodes CSAALAGETYNEQFF.

This clonotype was found a few times. The gene calls are TRBV12-3 or TRBV12-4 and TRBJ1-4; 7 nucleotides align to TRBD1. This CDR3 has 14 amino acids. Germline trimming cut 7 bases from V and 8 bases from J; bases unmatched to any gene: 10. The CDR3 spells CASTQTGWGEKLFF. The DNA for the CDR3 is TGTGCCAGCACCCAGACAGGGTGGGGCGAAAAACTGTTTTTT.

This rearrangement joins TRBV13 to TRBJ2-7, with 9 bases matching TRBD2. Per germline, CDR1 PRHDT and CDR2 FYEKMQ (reference sequence). V trimming: 2 bases; J trimming: 5 bases; junction bases outside the gene matches: 7. The length of the CDR3 is 15 residues. The CDR3 DNA reads as TGTGCCAGCAGCTTAAAGGCGGGAGGGTCCAACGAGCAGTACTTC. Its protein is CASSLKAGGSNEQYF.

J is TRBJ2-3 and V is TRBV12-3 or TRBV12-4; 7 bases match TRBD2. The CDR3 is 15 residues long. V dropped 1 base and J dropped 2; count of bases not matched to a gene: 3. The CDR3 protein is CASSLEGLPTDTQYF. In DNA, the CDR3 is TGTGCCAGCAGTTTAGAGGGACTACCCACAGATACGCAGTATTTT.

CDR3 nucleotide sequence: TGCAGCGCTCGGGAGGGGGCCTTCGGTCAGCCCCAGCATTTT. It yields the protein CSAREGAFGQPQHF. This rearrangement joins TRBV29-1 to TRBJ1-5; 7 bases map to TRBD1. Germline CDR1 reads SQVTM; CDR2 reads ANQGSEA. The V segment lost 7 bases and the J segment 6 bases; nucleotides outside the gene matches: 12. This CDR3 has 14 amino acids.

This clonotype was seen more than once but under ten times. The V call is TRBV6-2 or TRBV6-3, the J call TRBJ2-2; 8 bases match TRBD1. V shed 2 bases and J 4 bases; nucleotides not matched to a gene: 3. The CDR3 consists of 15 residues. Germline V gene lookup returns CDR1 MNHEY and CDR2 SVGEGT. In nucleotides, the CDR3 is TGTGCCAGCAGTTACCAGGGGGCCGGCACCGGGGAGCTGTTTTTT. Residues: CASSYQGAGTGELFF.

This clonotype was found a few times. This chain joins TRBV18 and TRBJ1-4; 11 nucleotides match TRBD1. Germline assignment: CDR1 KGHSH and CDR2 LQKENI. Trimming took 3 bases from V and 7 from J; bases not matched to a gene: 4. This CDR3 has 15 residues. CDR3 DNA sequence: TGTGCCAGCTCACCTCGCGGGACAGGGGGTGAAAAACTGTTTTTT. Residues: CASSPRGTGGEKLFF.

This clonotype was picked up a small number of times. V and J are TRBV7-2 and TRBJ1-6, with D hard to call. Trimming pared 3 bases from V and 10 bases from J, leaving 13 bases between. CDR3 length equals 14 residues. Germline-derived CDR1 and CDR2 are SGHTA and FQGNSA. CDR3 nucleotides: TGTGCCAGCAGCTTGGACCGTAATGGGTCACCCCTCCACTTT. This translates into CASSLDRNGSPLHF.

This clonotype was found many times. The chain employs TRBV7-9 and TRBJ2-2, with 7 nucleotides matching TRBD1. The CDR3 extends over 15 amino acids. V shed 5 bases, J shed 3 bases, and the junction held 6 bases outside the gene matches. The germline CDR1 and CDR2 sequences are SEHNR and FQNEAQ (reference sequence). In nucleotides, the CDR3 is TGTGCCAGCAGCCCTCTGACAGGGCACACCGGGGAGCTGTTTTTT. Its protein is CASSPLTGHTGELFF.

Many counts were recorded for this clonotype. V and J are TRBV5-4 and TRBJ1-2, with 7 positions matching TRBD1. V dropped 4 bases and J dropped 2; count of bases not matched to a gene: 2. CDR1 and CDR2 from the germline V gene are SGHNT and YYREEE (reference sequence). The CDR3 sequence is 13 residues long. CDR3 region: CASSLRGNYGYTF. CDR3 nucleotide sequence: TGTGCCAGCAGCCTCAGGGGGAACTATGGCTACACCTTC.

In its sample, this clonotype was seen many times. This rearrangement joins TRBV7-8 to TRBJ2-7; D possibly corresponds to TRBD2 (5 bases). The V gene lost 6 bases and the J gene lost 3 bases, with 12 bases spanning the gap. Germline V CDR1 and CDR2: SGHVS, FQNEAQ. The CDR3 totals 13 residues. The DNA for the CDR3 is TGTGCCAGCAGTCCGGGGATCTTCTACGAGCAGTACTTC. It yields the protein CASSPGIFYEQYF.

The rearrangement links TRBV20-1 to TRBJ2-7, with TRBD1 matching 10 bases. J was trimmed by 3 bases and V by 3 bases; bases with no gene match: 8. This CDR3 comprises 15 residues. In germline, CDR1 is DFQATT, CDR2 SNEGSKA (reference sequence). CDR3: CSARVLGQGYYEQYF. The CDR3 nucleotides are TGCAGTGCTAGGGTACTGGGACAGGGGTACTACGAGCAGTACTTC.

This clonotype came up a few times. This sequence joins TRBV29-1 and TRBJ2-3, with a possible D match to TRBD2 (6 bases). This CDR3 is 15 amino acids long. V was cut by 0 bases and J by 1 base, with 11 bases left in between. The germline CDR1 and CDR2 sequences are SQVTM and ANQGSEA. Here the CDR3 DNA reads TGCAGCGTTGAAGAAGGGGCTAGCGGCACAGATACGCAGTATTTT. Encoded protein: CSVEEGASGTDTQYF.

This chain links TRBV4-2 with TRBJ2-5; the match to TRBD1 covers 7 bases. Germline V gives CDR1 LGHNA, CDR2 YNFKEQ. Unmatched junction bases numbered 4, after V lost 3 bases and J lost 0 bases. The CDR3 extends over 15 amino acids. The DNA of the CDR3 is TGTGCCAGCAGCCACGCCGACAGGGACCAAGAGACCCAGTACTTC. Translated, it gives CASSHADRDQETQYF.

The gene calls are TRBV7-2 and TRBJ1-2, with unresolved D. Trimming removed 2 bases at V and 8 bases at J, with 12 bases between. This CDR3 comprises 13 residues. Germline V CDR1 and CDR2: SGHTA, FQGNSA. CDR3 loop: CASSLRSGWGYTF. The CDR3 region has the DNA TGTGCCAGCAGCTTAAGATCTGGTTGGGGCTACACCTTC.

This clonotype was recorded a few times. The genes are TRBV15 and TRBJ1-5; D unresolved. Germline assignment: CDR1 LNHNV and CDR2 YYDKDF (reference sequence). The CDR3 is 14 amino acids. The V end lost 1 base, the J end lost 1 base, and 5 bases lay between the germline ends. The CDR3 reads CATSRVGSNQPQHF. CDR3 sequence (DNA): TGTGCCACCAGCAGAGTTGGCAGCAATCAGCCCCAGCATTTT.

The chain links TRBV20-1 to TRBJ1-2, with 8 nucleotides matching TRBD1. The germline CDR1 and CDR2 sequences are DFQATT and SNEGSKA (reference sequence). This CDR3 comprises 14 residues. J gave up 2 bases and V 2 bases, and 4 bases lay outside the gene matches. CDR3 in amino acids: CSARMGQENYGYTF. The CDR3 DNA reads as TGCAGTGCTAGAATGGGACAGGAGAACTATGGCTACACCTTC.